The table lists the clone carrying this T cell receptor (beta chain) with a few counts. This entry is derived from a study of cytomegalovirus exposure and HLA in healthy donors. 13 Jbeta primers and 60 Vbeta primers were used for the PCR. TCRdb's table, derived via immunoSEQ multiplex PCR, lists solely in-frame clones and lacks some. The sample yields a few hundred thousand clones, around 81% seen once. Germline V gene lookup returns CDR1 SGHRS and CDR2 YFSETQ. Trimming removed 0 bases at V and 6 bases at J, with 12 bases between. This CDR3 comprises 14 residues. Specimen: PBMCs. This sequence originates from a woman aged 45 to 65 in good health and CMV-seropositive. The chain uses TRBV5-1 and TRBJ1-1; the D gene is possibly TRBD1 (5 bases). DNA for the CDR3: TGCGCCAGCAGCTTGGCGGGGGAAGGTCCTGAAGCTTTCTTT. Protein: CASSLAGEGPEAFF.